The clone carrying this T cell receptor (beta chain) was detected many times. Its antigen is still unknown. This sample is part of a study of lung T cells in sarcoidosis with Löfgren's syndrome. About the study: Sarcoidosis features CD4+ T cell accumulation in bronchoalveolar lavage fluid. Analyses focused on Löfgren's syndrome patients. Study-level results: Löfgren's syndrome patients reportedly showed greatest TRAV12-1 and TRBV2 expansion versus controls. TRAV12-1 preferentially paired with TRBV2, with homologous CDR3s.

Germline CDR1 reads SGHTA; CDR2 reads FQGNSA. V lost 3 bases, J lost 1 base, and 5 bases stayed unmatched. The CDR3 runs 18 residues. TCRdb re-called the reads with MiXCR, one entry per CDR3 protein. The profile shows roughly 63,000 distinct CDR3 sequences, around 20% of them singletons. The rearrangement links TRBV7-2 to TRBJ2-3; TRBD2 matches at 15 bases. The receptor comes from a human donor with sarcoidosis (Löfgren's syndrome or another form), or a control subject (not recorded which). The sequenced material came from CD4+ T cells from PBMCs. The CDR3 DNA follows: TGTGCCAGCAGCTTGGGGACTAGCGGGAGGAGGGGCACAGATACGCAGTATTTT. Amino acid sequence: CASSLGTSGRRGTDTQYF.